The rows below give T cell receptor beta chains drawn from one sample of a study of T cell responses to AZD1222 COVID-19 vaccine. Some clones are missing from TCRdb's copy, which holds only in-frame ones; the method was immunoSEQ multiplex PCR. The table has roughly 120,000 clones, 88% seen once. This sample comprised peripheral blood, obtained on day 0 of AZD1222 vaccination. The receptors were gathered from an adult in good health. Both conserved end residues are part of each CDR3. A D gene is named only where the DNA matches it firmly. The listing skips clone size in some rows; elsewhere it reads once, few, many or a size class.

CASSPHTGELFF	TGTGCCAGCAGTCCGCACACCGGGGAGCTGTTTTTT	.	12	TRBV28	.	TRBJ2-2
CSVGLDTQYF	TGCAGCGTTGGACTAGATACGCAGTATTTT	.	10	TRBV29-1	.	TRBJ2-3
CASSPPPGHGRDEQYF	TGTGCCAGCAGCCCGCCCCCGGGACACGGCAGGGACGAGCAGTACTTC	.	16	TRBV6-2/TRBV6-3	.	TRBJ2-7
CASSLPGLSYEQYF	TGCGCCAGCAGCCTACCGGGACTCTCCTACGAGCAGTACTTC	.	14	TRBV5-1	.	TRBJ2-7
CASSYSGSGDTYEQYF	TGTGCCAGCAGTTACTCCGGGTCAGGGGATACCTACGAGCAGTACTTC	.	16	TRBV6-5	.	TRBJ2-7
CASSQGRGWTGDYNEQFF	TGCGCCAGCAGCCAAGGCCGGGGATGGACAGGGGACTACAATGAGCAGTTCTTC	TRBD1	18	TRBV4-1	.	TRBJ2-1
CASRYFSEQYF	TGTGCCAGCAGGTACTTCTCGGAGCAGTACTTC	.	11	TRBV6-2/TRBV6-3	.	TRBJ2-7
CASSRDRDYEQYF	TGTGCCAGCAGTCGTGACAGGGACTACGAGCAGTACTTC	TRBD1	13	TRBV6-5	.	TRBJ2-7
CASSVGANRDRASDTQYF	TGTGCCAGCAGCGTAGGAGCGAACCGGGACAGGGCTTCAGATACGCAGTATTTT	TRBD1	18	TRBV9	once	TRBJ2-3
CASSLAGGGYGYTF	TGTGCCAGCAGCTTGGCCGGTGGGGGCTATGGCTACACCTTC	.	14	TRBV5-4	.	TRBJ1-2
CASSLGTANTGELFF	TGTGCCAGCAGCCTCGGGACAGCGAACACCGGGGAGCTGTTTTTT	TRBD1	15	TRBV3-1/TRBV3-2	.	TRBJ2-2
CASSLGQGQGTGELFF	TGTGCCAGCAGCTTAGGCCAGGGACAGGGCACCGGGGAGCTGTTTTTT	TRBD1	16	TRBV11-3	once	TRBJ2-2
CASSHTTDTQYF	TGTGCCAGCAGCCACACTACAGATACGCAGTATTTT	.	12	TRBV5-6	.	TRBJ2-3
CASSQDRTSTRGEQFF	TGCGCCAGCAGCCAAGATCGAACTAGCACTCGGGGTGAGCAGTTCTTC	.	16	TRBV4-1	.	TRBJ2-1
CASSLSGTGLQPQHF	TGTGCCAGCAGCTTATCGGGGACAGGGCTTCAGCCCCAGCATTTT	TRBD1	15	TRBV7-8	.	TRBJ1-5
CASRPTAGGGETQYF	TGCGCCAGCAGGCCAACCGCAGGGGGTGGAGAGACCCAGTACTTC	TRBD1	15	TRBV5-1	few	TRBJ2-5
CASSLQGAGEQFF	TGTGCCAGCAGCTTACAGGGGGCCGGGGAGCAGTTCTTC	TRBD1	13	TRBV11-2	.	TRBJ2-1
CASRPYRLNSPLHF	TGTGCCAGCAGACCATATCGGCTAAATTCACCCCTCCACTTT	.	14	TRBV5-6	.	TRBJ1-6
CASTPRSKTGSNTGELFF	TGTGCCAGCACCCCGAGATCAAAGACAGGGTCGAACACCGGGGAGCTGTTTTTT	TRBD1	18	TRBV7-2	.	TRBJ2-2
CASSEKRGPSTDTQYF	TGCGCCAGCAGCGAAAAGCGGGGGCCTTCCACAGATACGCAGTATTTT	TRBD2	16	TRBV5-1	.	TRBJ2-3
CASSLRRHTLANYGYTF	TGTGCCAGCAGCTTGCGGCGACACACGTTAGCTAACTATGGCTACACCTTC	.	17	TRBV5-8	.	TRBJ1-2
CANSDPGTEAFF	TGTGCCAACTCAGACCCGGGGACTGAAGCTTTCTTT	.	12	TRBV12-3/TRBV12-4	.	TRBJ1-1
CATSDLRRQYF	TGTGCCACCAGTGATTTACGGCGGCAGTACTTC	.	11	TRBV24-1	.	TRBJ2-7
CASSQGQGTSPLHF	TGTGCCAGCAGCCAAGGGCAGGGTACTTCACCCCTCCACTTT	.	14	TRBV14	.	TRBJ1-6
CASRYRNTGELFF	TGTGCCAGCAGGTACAGGAACACCGGGGAGCTGTTTTTT	.	13	TRBV6-5	.	TRBJ2-2
CASSIQNTEAFF	TGTGCCAGCAGTATCCAGAACACTGAAGCTTTCTTT	.	12	TRBV28	.	TRBJ1-1
CASSLQLAGGRETQYF	TGTGCCAGCAGTTTACAGCTAGCGGGGGGGCGTGAGACCCAGTACTTC	TRBD2	16	TRBV27	.	TRBJ2-5